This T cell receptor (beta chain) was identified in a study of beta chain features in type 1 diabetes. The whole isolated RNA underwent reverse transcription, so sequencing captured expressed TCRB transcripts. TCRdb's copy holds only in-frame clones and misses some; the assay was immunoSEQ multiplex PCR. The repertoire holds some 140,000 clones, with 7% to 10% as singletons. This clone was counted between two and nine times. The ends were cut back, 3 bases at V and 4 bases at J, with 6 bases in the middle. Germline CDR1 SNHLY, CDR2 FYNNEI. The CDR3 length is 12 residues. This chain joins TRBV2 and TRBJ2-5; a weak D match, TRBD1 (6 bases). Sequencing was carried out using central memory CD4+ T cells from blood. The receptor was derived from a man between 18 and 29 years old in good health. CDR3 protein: CASSDRGETQYF. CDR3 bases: TGTGCCAGCAGTGACAGGGGAGAGACCCAGTACTTC.